Included here is one T cell receptor beta chain sequence, with context. This CDR3 spans 14 amino acids. V dropped 6 bases and J dropped 5; count of bases not matched to a gene: 6. Looked up from germline, CDR1 is MGHDK and CDR2 is SYGVNS. This entry comes from a study of blood T cell repertoires in COVID-19. This table comes from immunoSEQ multiplex PCR, and its TCRdb copy is limited to in-frame clones, with some not included. The data show 150,000 to 200,000 clones, with 80% to 85% seen just once and 6.5% to 9% held by the top ten. This receptor was obtained from a woman in her thirties or forties with COVID-19, enrolled during active disease. V is TRBV25-1 and J is TRBJ1-1, with TRBD1 matching over 10 bases. The sample consisted of peripheral blood. CDR3 sequence reads: CASSEGQGRTEAFF. The CDR3 DNA follows: TGTGCCAGCAGCGAGGGACAGGGGAGAACTGAAGCTTTCTTT.